The 22 T cell receptor beta chains in this list originate from one sample, sequenced in a study of T cell repertoires in cytomegalovirus infection. TCRdb reprocessed the reads via MiXCR and lists one record per CDR3 protein. The repertoire has approximately 110,000 distinct CDR3 sequences, 30% to 35% of them found once; the top ten carry more than 35%. No antigen is known for these receptors. The source material was CD8+ T cells from cultured PBMCs, sampled from culture after CMV antigen stimulation. The source is a human donor in good health (CMV status not recorded). Some clones in this sample may be carry-over from other donors' samples.

There are a few counts of this clonotype. The chain joins TRBV7-3 to TRBJ2-1; D gene uncertain. The CDR3 spans 15 residues. Trimming pared 5 bases from V and 6 bases from J, leaving 17 bases between. Germline-derived CDR1 and CDR2 are SGHTA and FQGTGA. The CDR3 region is CASSPQRGGSNEQFF. DNA for the CDR3: TGTGCCAGCAGCCCCCAGCGCGGCGGATCCAATGAGCAGTTCTTC.

The chain carries TRBV7-9 and TRBJ1-2; TRBD1 is a possible D gene (6 bases). The CDR3 consists of 15 residues. V was clipped by 2 bases and J by 3 bases, with 13 bases between them. Germline V gene data show CDR1 as SEHNR and CDR2 as FQNEAQ (reference sequence). This CDR3 is CASSLWGLPDYGYTF. In nucleotides, the CDR3 is TGTGCCAGCAGCTTATGGGGGCTGCCCGACTATGGCTACACCTTC.

This clonotype was detected only a few times. The V call is TRBV13, the J call TRBJ2-2; TRBD1 matches 8 bases. V lost 5 bases and J lost 6; bases outside the gene matches: 11. The CDR3 spans 16 residues. Germline values: CDR1 PRHDT, CDR2 FYEKMQ (reference sequence). CDR3 protein: CASSPMDRVFAGELFF. CDR3 nucleotides: TGTGCCAGCAGCCCCATGGACAGGGTTTTCGCCGGGGAGCTGTTTTTT.

The sample holds many counts of this clonotype. V gene TRBV27 combines with J gene TRBJ2-1, with 16 bases identical to TRBD2. Germline V gene sequence: CDR1 MNHEY, CDR2 SMNVEV (reference sequence). V trimming: 5 bases; J trimming: 2 bases; junction bases outside the gene matches: 9. The CDR3 is 19 residues long. CDR3 loop: CASSDTGTSGGAPYNEQFF. The CDR3 region has the DNA TGTGCCAGCAGTGATACCGGGACTAGCGGGGGGGCCCCCTACAATGAGCAGTTCTTC.

This clonotype was counted between two and nine times. V is TRBV2 and J is TRBJ1-1; D uncertain. Trimming removed 8 bases from V and 3 bases from J, with 7 bases in between. Germline values: CDR1 SNHLY, CDR2 FYNNEI. The CDR3 extends over 11 amino acids. The CDR3 protein is CASHLDTEAFF. CDR3 DNA: TGTGCCAGCCATTTAGACACTGAAGCTTTCTTT.

The sample holds a few counts of this clonotype. The chain's CDR3 is CASSYSNLGSYEQYF. In nucleotides, the CDR3 is TGTGCCAGCAGTTACTCGAATCTCGGCTCCTACGAGCAGTACTTC. The rearrangement links TRBV6-5 to TRBJ2-7; D gene unclear. In germline, CDR1 is MNHEY, CDR2 SVGAGI. CDR3 length: 15 residues. Trimming removed 0 bases at V and 0 bases at J, with 9 bases between.

This clonotype was counted a few times. The chain carries TRBV5-1 and TRBJ2-2; 11 bases are a match to TRBD2. J gave up 0 bases and V 5 bases, and 3 bases lay outside the gene matches. Germline loops: CDR1 SGHRS, CDR2 YFSETQ. CDR3 length: 16 residues. As DNA, the CDR3 is TGCGCCAGCAGTTTGACTAGCGGGGCGAACACCGGGGAGCTGTTTTTT. It codes for CASSLTSGANTGELFF.

The chain combines TRBV11-2 with TRBJ2-1, with D possibly being TRBD1 or TRBD2 (5 bases each). This CDR3 contains 15 residues. The germline gives CDR1 SGHAT, CDR2 FQNNGV. Deletions cut 3 bases from V and 3 bases from J, with 12 bases between. The CDR3 DNA reads as TGTGCCAGCAGCTTTCGAGGGGACCTCTACAATGAGCAGTTCTTC. Translated, it gives CASSFRGDLYNEQFF.

This clonotype was picked up a small number of times. The chain uses TRBV4-1 and TRBJ2-3, with 13 bases lining up with TRBD2. Trimming took 6 bases from V and 0 from J; bases not matched to a gene: 9. This CDR3 has 18 amino acids. Germline loops: CDR1 MGHRA, CDR2 YSYEKL. In nucleotides, the CDR3 is TGCGCCAGCAGTATGTGGACTAGCGGGGGCCTTAGCACAGATACGCAGTATTTT. The encoded protein is CASSMWTSGGLSTDTQYF.

This clonotype came up a few times. The rearrangement joins TRBV5-1 to TRBJ2-2, with 11 bases fitting TRBD2. From germline, CDR1 is SGHRS and CDR2 YFSETQ. Trimming cost V 2 bases and J 0 bases; bases outside gene matches: 6. This CDR3 has 18 residues. Here the CDR3 DNA reads TGCGCCAGCAGCTTCCCGACTAGCGGGGTGGCGAACACCGGGGAGCTGTTTTTT. It is translated as CASSFPTSGVANTGELFF.

The V call is TRBV7-6, the J call TRBJ1-1; possibly TRBD1 for D (5 bases). V was shortened by 4 bases and J by 10 bases, with 16 bases between the two germline ends. The germline V gene encodes CDR1 SGHVS and CDR2 FNYEAQ. The CDR3 contains 13 residues. The CDR3 DNA reads TGTGCCAGCAGCTCCGGGACCCTAAAGAGAGCTTTCTTT. Protein: CASSSGTLKRAFF. Full variable domain (outside the CDR3, taken from reference TRBV7-6 and TRBJ1-1): GAGVSQSPRYKVTKRGQDVALRCDPISGHVSLYWYRQALGQGPEFLTYFNYEAQQDKSGLPNDRFSAERPEGSISTLTIQRTEQRDSAMYRCASSSGTLKRAFFGQGTRLTVV.

The genes are TRBV14 and TRBJ2-2, with a tentative D call TRBD1 (5 bases). The CDR3 extends over 20 amino acids. V dropped 2 bases and J dropped 0 bases, with 22 bases sitting between them. CDR1 SGHDN and CDR2 FVKESK come from the germline V gene. Written as DNA, the CDR3 is TGTGCCAGCAGCCAATCCCTAGGGGTCCTATTCTTCACGAACACCGGGGAGCTGTTTTTT. This codes for CASSQSLGVLFFTNTGELFF.

In this sample, this clonotype turned up a few times. This sequence joins TRBV29-1 and TRBJ2-2; D gene unclear. Between the trimmed V and J ends, which lost 3 bases and 6 bases, there was a span of 11 bases. The CDR3 contains 13 residues. From germline, CDR1 is SQVTM and CDR2 ANQGSEA. CDR3 coding DNA: TGCAGCGTTGAGGCAGGTTCGGCCGGGGAGCTGTTTTTT. Amino acid sequence: CSVEAGSAGELFF.

This clonotype was found a few times. The rearrangement joins TRBV11-2 to TRBJ2-7; D remains unclear. V was cut by 0 bases and J by 3 bases, with 6 bases left in between. This CDR3 has 13 amino acids. Germline CDR1 is SGHAT and CDR2 is FQNNGV. Written as DNA, the CDR3 is TGTGCCAGCAGCTTAGAATACGGCTACGAGCAGTACTTC. This translates into CASSLEYGYEQYF. Drawing the rest from reference TRBV11-2 and TRBJ2-7, the complete variable domain is EAGVAQSPRYKIIEKRQSVAFWCNPISGHATLYWYQQILGQGPKLLIQFQNNGVVDDSQLPKDRFSAERLKGVDSTLKIQPAKLEDSAVYLCASSLEYGYEQYFGPGTRLTVT.

Concerning this clonotype: Its ends do not fully match the called genes, so a read error is possible. V is TRBV4-1 and J is TRBJ1-1; the D gene is possibly TRBD1 (5 bases). Germline CDR1 and CDR2: MGHRA and YSYEKL. This CDR3 is built from 15 residues. CDR3 region: CASSRETEMNTEAFF. For the CDR3, the DNA is TGTGCCAGCAGCCGAGAGACAGAGATGAACACTGAAGCTTTCTTT.

This clonotype was seen at least ten times. CDR3 loop: CASSFGRGRNYGYTF. The CDR3 coding sequence is TGTGCCAGCAGTTTCGGCAGGGGGCGGAACTATGGCTACACCTTC. The chain links TRBV28 to TRBJ1-2, with TRBD1 matching 8 bases. V gave up 3 bases and J gave up 2 bases; unmatched junction bases: 5. The CDR3 is made up of 15 amino acids. Germline-derived CDR1 and CDR2 are MDHEN and SYDVKM.

This clonotype was observed at least ten times. CDR3 residues: CASSWPGQELFF. In DNA, the CDR3 is TGTGCCAGCAGCTGGCCGGGACAGGAGCTGTTTTTT. The rearrangement links TRBV7-2 to TRBJ2-2; D might be TRBD1 (6 bases). The CDR3 length is 12 residues. V was trimmed by 4 bases and J by 10 bases, leaving 10 bases between them. Germline V lookup: CDR1 SGHTA, CDR2 FQGNSA.

This clonotype was seen ten or more times. V is TRBV7-9 and J is TRBJ2-7, with 8 bases matching TRBD2. The CDR3 is made up of 15 amino acids. The V segment lost 3 bases and the J segment 7 bases; nucleotides outside the gene matches: 11. Germline CDR1 is SEHNR and CDR2 is FQNEAQ (reference sequence). The CDR3 coding sequence is TGTGCCAGCAGCTTGGGGGCGGGGGGCCTGAGGGAGCAGTACTTC. This translates into CASSLGAGGLREQYF.

In this sample, this clonotype turned up once. The J gene is TRBJ2-7, the V gene TRBV7-3; D is unclear. V was cut by 7 bases and J by 5 bases, with 12 bases left in between. Germline CDR1 SGHTA, CDR2 FQGTGA. CDR3 length equals 12 residues. CDR3 residues: CASMAFGDEQYF. DNA for the CDR3: TGTGCCAGCATGGCCTTCGGAGACGAGCAGTACTTC.

The V and J genes are TRBV7-9 and TRBJ1-4; 10 nucleotides agree with TRBD1. Germline CDR1 reads SEHNR; CDR2 reads FQNEAQ (reference sequence). Unmatched junction bases numbered 2, after V lost 0 bases and J lost 4 bases. CDR3 length equals 16 residues. CDR3 sequence (DNA): TGTGCCAGCAGCTTAGCGGGGACAGGGGTTAATGAAAAACTGTTTTTT. Protein: CASSLAGTGVNEKLFF.

The chain employs TRBV7-6 and TRBJ1-2; 9 bases map to TRBD1. In germline, CDR1 is SGHVS, CDR2 FNYEAQ. The CDR3 covers 15 residues. J was trimmed by 8 bases and V by 4 bases; bases with no gene match: 11. CDR3 DNA sequence: TGTGCCAGCAGCTCCCGGGACAGGGAAGCGCGAGGCTACACCTTC. Encoded protein: CASSSRDREARGYTF.

The chain employs TRBV7-9 and TRBJ1-1; 9 bases align to TRBD1. Losses at the gene ends were 1 base for V and 9 bases for J; bases not matched to a gene: 9. CDR1 is SEHNR and CDR2 is FQNEAQ in the germline V gene (reference sequence). This CDR3 is built from 15 residues. CDR3 sequence reads: CASSLVRDRVPQAFF. CDR3 bases: TGTGCCAGCAGCTTAGTACGGGACAGGGTGCCCCAAGCTTTCTTT.